This is a list of T cell receptor beta chains from one sample in a study of naive and memory T cell subsets. TCRdb recomputed calls from the 5' RACE reads with MiXCR, one row per CDR3 protein. Among tens of thousands of distinct CDR3 sequences listed, 6.5% to 8.5% were seen once. The receptors stem from a female donor in good health. The CDR3 runs from the conserved cysteine through the conserved F or W. Each record gives: J gene, clone size, D gene, CDR3 length, V gene, CDR3 DNA, CDR3 protein. D genes are given only for firm matches. Some rows have no size entry. The others give once, few or many, or a class for an expanded clone.

J: TRBJ1-1; size: few; D: .; length: 16; V: TRBV3-1; DNA: TGTGCCAGCAGCCCCAGGGCGAGGACGGGGAACACTGAAGCTTTCTTT; CDR3: CASSPRARTGNTEAFF
J: TRBJ1-1; size: many; D: .; length: 14; V: TRBV6-5; DNA: TGTGCCAGCAGCTCGGACTCCGGGAACACTGAAGCTTTCTTT; CDR3: CASSSDSGNTEAFF
J: TRBJ2-7; size: .; D: .; length: 14; V: TRBV18; DNA: TGTGCCAGCTCATCCCGGACACCACCGGCCGAGCAGTACTTC; CDR3: CASSSRTPPAEQYF
J: TRBJ2-3; size: many; D: .; length: 15; V: TRBV6-2/TRBV6-3; DNA: TGTGCCAGCAGTCTCGGGGGCCGCGGCACAGATACGCAGTATTTT; CDR3: CASSLGGRGTDTQYF
J: TRBJ2-1; size: few; D: .; length: 13; V: TRBV2; DNA: TGTGCCAGCAGTACGGACATGAACAATGAGCAGTTCTTC; CDR3: CASSTDMNNEQFF
J: TRBJ2-7; size: few; D: .; length: 11; V: TRBV6-6; DNA: TGTGCCAGCAGTCTAACAGGGGAGCAGTACTTC; CDR3: CASSLTGEQYF
J: TRBJ1-1; size: .; D: .; length: 11; V: TRBV12-3/TRBV12-4; DNA: TGTGCCAGCAAGTCTTGGGGTGAAGCTTTCTTT; CDR3: CASKSWGEAFF
J: TRBJ2-5; size: many; D: .; length: 15; V: TRBV11-2; DNA: TGTGCCAGCAGCTACCGGGGCTCCGGGGGAGAGACCCAGTACTTC; CDR3: CASSYRGSGGETQYF
J: TRBJ1-6; size: many; D: .; length: 14; V: TRBV28; DNA: TGTGCCAGCAGTTTACCCCGCGCGAGAGGTCCCCTCCACTTT; CDR3: CASSLPRARGPLHF
J: TRBJ1-4; size: many; D: .; length: 14; V: TRBV5-1; DNA: TGCGCCAGCAGCTTGGACTCGACGAATGAAAAACTGTTTTTT; CDR3: CASSLDSTNEKLFF
J: TRBJ2-7; size: many; D: TRBD1; length: 14; V: TRBV4-3; DNA: TGCGCCAGCAGCCAAGAAGGGACAGGCTACGAGCAGTACTTC; CDR3: CASSQEGTGYEQYF
J: TRBJ2-1; size: .; D: .; length: 14; V: TRBV5-1; DNA: TGCGCCAGCAGCCCCCAAACTCGGAACAATGAGCAGTTCTTC; CDR3: CASSPQTRNNEQFF
J: TRBJ2-1; size: .; D: TRBD2; length: 17; V: TRBV7-2; DNA: TGTGCCAGCAGCCCCTCGGCCACTAGCGGGGGGTACAATGAGCAGTTCTTC; CDR3: CASSPSATSGGYNEQFF
J: TRBJ1-1; size: many; D: .; length: 17; V: TRBV6-1; DNA: TGTGCCAGCAGTGTTACCCGGGACACTTGGCGGGACACTGAAGCTTTCTTT; CDR3: CASSVTRDTWRDTEAFF
J: TRBJ1-1; size: many; D: .; length: 14; V: TRBV6-1; DNA: TGTGCCAGCAGAGAACAGCACCCGAACACTGAAGCTTTCTTT; CDR3: CASREQHPNTEAFF
J: TRBJ1-1; size: .; D: .; length: 16; V: TRBV6-2/TRBV6-3; DNA: TGTGCCAGCAGTTACAGTGCCCCGAAGGTTAACACTGAAGCTTTCTTT; CDR3: CASSYSAPKVNTEAFF
J: TRBJ1-3; size: many; D: .; length: 14; V: TRBV11-2; DNA: TGTGCCAGCAGCCGGGCCACGGCTGGAAACACCATATATTTT; CDR3: CASSRATAGNTIYF
J: TRBJ2-7; size: .; D: .; length: 15; V: TRBV2; DNA: TGTGCCAGCAGTGAAGCTCAAGGAAGCTCCTACGAGCAGTACTTC; CDR3: CASSEAQGSSYEQYF
J: TRBJ1-1; size: many; D: TRBD1; length: 13; V: TRBV7-2; DNA: TGTGCCAGCAGCCTCTGGACAGGGGGGGAGGCTTTCTTT; CDR3: CASSLWTGGEAFF
J: TRBJ2-7; size: many; D: TRBD2; length: 13; V: TRBV20-1; DNA: TGCAGTGCACCGGGACTAGCGTTCCACGAGCAGTACTTC; CDR3: CSAPGLAFHEQYF
J: TRBJ1-5; size: few; D: .; length: 10; V: TRBV6-1; DNA: TGTGCCAGCAGTAAACAGCCCCAGCATTTT; CDR3: CASSKQPQHF
J: TRBJ1-1; size: .; D: .; length: 17; V: TRBV19; DNA: TGTGCCAGTAGTCCAACTAGCCGGGCAAAGGTAAACACTGAAGCTTTCTTT; CDR3: CASSPTSRAKVNTEAFF
J: TRBJ1-3; size: .; D: .; length: 14; V: TRBV7-9; DNA: TGTGCCAGCAGCTCCCCTTCCTCTGGAAACACCATATATTTT; CDR3: CASSSPSSGNTIYF
J: TRBJ2-1; size: many; D: .; length: 15; V: TRBV7-9; DNA: TGTGCCAGCAGCCCCAGGATCTGGGAACTCGATGAGCAGTTCTTC; CDR3: CASSPRIWELDEQFF
J: TRBJ1-1; size: few; D: .; length: 18; V: TRBV4-2; DNA: TGTGCCAGCAGCCCGGTATCGGGGGGCAGGGAGGGGAACACTGAAGCTTTCTTT; CDR3: CASSPVSGGREGNTEAFF
J: TRBJ1-1; size: .; D: .; length: 13; V: TRBV5-1; DNA: TGCGCCAGCAGTAGCCAGTTGAACACTGAAGCTTTCTTT; CDR3: CASSSQLNTEAFF
J: TRBJ2-4; size: few; D: .; length: 18; V: TRBV6-2/TRBV6-3; DNA: TGTGCCAGCAGTGGAGCGTTAGGGGTGGAAGGAACCAAAAACATTCAGTACTTC; CDR3: CASSGALGVEGTKNIQYF
J: TRBJ1-1; size: few; D: .; length: 14; V: TRBV6-2/TRBV6-3; DNA: TGTGCCAGCAGCACCGGGACACGGAACACTGAAGCTTTCTTT; CDR3: CASSTGTRNTEAFF
J: TRBJ2-5; size: few; D: TRBD1; length: 13; V: TRBV6-6; DNA: TGTGCCAGCAGGGAAACAGGGGGGCAGACCCAGTACTTC; CDR3: CASRETGGQTQYF
J: TRBJ2-5; size: few; D: TRBD2; length: 15; V: TRBV30; DNA: TGTGCCTGGAGACCGGGACTAGCGGGGGTTGAGACCCAGTACTTC; CDR3: CAWRPGLAGVETQYF
J: TRBJ2-1; size: many; D: .; length: 14; V: TRBV20-1; DNA: TGCAGTGCTAGAGTCGGGACGGGGCTTAATGAGCAGTTCTTC; CDR3: CSARVGTGLNEQFF
J: TRBJ2-1; size: few; D: .; length: 13; V: TRBV27; DNA: TGTGCCAGCAGTCACGACTTTTACAATGAGCAGTTCTTC; CDR3: CASSHDFYNEQFF
J: TRBJ2-3; size: few; D: TRBD2; length: 14; V: TRBV30; DNA: TGTGCCTGGAGAGGGGACGGGGGGGCAGATACGCAGTATTTT; CDR3: CAWRGDGGADTQYF
J: TRBJ1-1; size: many; D: .; length: 13; V: TRBV12-3/TRBV12-4; DNA: TGTGCCAGCAGTTTAACTCTATTCCCTGAAGCTTTCTTT; CDR3: CASSLTLFPEAFF
J: TRBJ1-2; size: .; D: .; length: 13; V: TRBV29-1; DNA: TGCAGCACCCCCTCGGGGGGAGCTGGTGGCTACACCTTC; CDR3: CSTPSGGAGGYTF
J: TRBJ2-7; size: .; D: .; length: 11; V: TRBV29-1; DNA: TGCAGCGTTGGTAGGGGCGGCGAGCAGTACTTC; CDR3: CSVGRGGEQYF
J: TRBJ1-1; size: .; D: .; length: 17; V: TRBV5-1; DNA: TGCGCCAGCAGCTTGGCACAGCCGACAAAAGGGTACACTGAAGCTTTCTTT; CDR3: CASSLAQPTKGYTEAFF
J: TRBJ1-5; size: few; D: TRBD1; length: 13; V: TRBV19; DNA: TGTGCGACTAAGACAGGGGTAGGTCAGCCCCAGCATTTT; CDR3: CATKTGVGQPQHF
J: TRBJ2-7; size: few; D: .; length: 11; V: TRBV29-1; DNA: TGCAGCGTTGGTTCCGGCCTCGAGAAGTACTTC; CDR3: CSVGSGLEKYF
J: TRBJ1-5; size: few; D: .; length: 13; V: TRBV5-1; DNA: TGCGCCAGCAGTCTGGCCCGGGGACAGCCCCAGCATTTT; CDR3: CASSLARGQPQHF
J: TRBJ2-7; size: few; D: .; length: 14; V: TRBV5-1; DNA: TGCGCCAGCAGCCCCCGTCCGGACTGGTACGAGCAGTACTTC; CDR3: CASSPRPDWYEQYF
J: TRBJ2-3; size: few; D: .; length: 12; V: TRBV2; DNA: TGTGCCAGCAGTGCTAACGGGGATACGCAGTATTTT; CDR3: CASSANGDTQYF
J: TRBJ1-4; size: many; D: .; length: 14; V: TRBV29-1; DNA: TGCAGCGTTTATTACAGCGCAACTAATGAAAAACTGTTTTTT; CDR3: CSVYYSATNEKLFF
J: TRBJ2-7; size: few; D: .; length: 14; V: TRBV6-6; DNA: TGTGCCAGCAGCTCTTCTAGGGTTAGCGGCGAGCAGTACTTC; CDR3: CASSSSRVSGEQYF
J: TRBJ1-6; size: many; D: .; length: 14; V: TRBV7-9; DNA: TGTGCCAGCAGCTTCGGACTCGGGGGTTCACCCCTCCACTTT; CDR3: CASSFGLGGSPLHF
J: TRBJ2-7; size: .; D: .; length: 12; V: TRBV10-3; DNA: TGTGCCATCAGTGATAGTCACTACGAGCAGTACTTC; CDR3: CAISDSHYEQYF
J: TRBJ1-4; size: many; D: .; length: 15; V: TRBV5-1; DNA: TGCGCCAGCAGCTTGCGAGTTGGGAAGAACGAAAAACTGTTTTTT; CDR3: CASSLRVGKNEKLFF
J: TRBJ1-3; size: many; D: .; length: 17; V: TRBV7-9; DNA: TGTGCCAGCAGCCGTCATAGGCCGGGGAGCCCTGGAAACACCATATATTTT; CDR3: CASSRHRPGSPGNTIYF
J: TRBJ2-3; size: .; D: .; length: 14; V: TRBV11-1; DNA: TGTGCCAGCAGCTTACCCTCCAGACCAGATACGCAGTATTTT; CDR3: CASSLPSRPDTQYF
J: TRBJ2-5; size: few; D: TRBD2; length: 15; V: TRBV5-4; DNA: TGTGCCAGCAGCCGGACTAGCGGGCCCCAAGAGACCCAGTACTTC; CDR3: CASSRTSGPQETQYF
J: TRBJ2-5; size: few; D: .; length: 13; V: TRBV29-1; DNA: TGCAGCGGCCGGAGGGGAAGTTCGGAGACCCAGTACTTC; CDR3: CSGRRGSSETQYF
J: TRBJ2-7; size: .; D: .; length: 15; V: TRBV20-1; DNA: TGCAGTGCTAGAGATCGGAAAGGGGCGACCTACGAGCAGTACTTC; CDR3: CSARDRKGATYEQYF
J: TRBJ2-1; size: .; D: .; length: 14; V: TRBV3-1; DNA: TGTGCCAGCAGCCAAGCGTCAGGGCGGGGTGAGCAGTTCTTC; CDR3: CASSQASGRGEQFF
J: TRBJ1-1; size: many; D: .; length: 16; V: TRBV7-2; DNA: TGTGCCAGCAGCTTAGCGACGAGACAGATGAACACTGAAGCTTTCTTT; CDR3: CASSLATRQMNTEAFF
J: TRBJ2-4; size: many; D: .; length: 13; V: TRBV6-5; DNA: TGTGCCAGCAGTTCCCGGATAGAAAACATTCAGTACTTC; CDR3: CASSSRIENIQYF